A selection of T cell receptor beta chains follows, all from one sample in a study of early T cells in non-severe SARS-CoV-2 infection. TCRdb called the 5' RACE reads again in MiXCR, with one record for every CDR3 protein. The table lists some 66,000 distinct CDR3 sequences, approximately 12% of them singletons. Material: whole blood. The receptors were gathered from an adult who was a healthcare worker with PCR-confirmed SARS-CoV-2 infection or an uninfected control (not recorded which). The CDR3 runs from the conserved cysteine through the conserved F or W. D genes are given only for firm matches. Clone sizes are given selectively: once, few, many, or a class where the clone is expanded.

size,J,D,V,CDR3,DNA
.,TRBJ1-6,.,TRBV6-6,CASISGGSYNSPLHF,TGTGCCAGCATAAGTGGAGGTTCCTATAATTCACCCCTCCACTTT
.,TRBJ2-1,.,TRBV7-2,CASSLVIREQFF,TGTGCCAGCAGCTTAGTTATTAGGGAGCAGTTCTTC
few,TRBJ1-2,.,TRBV10-2,CASYDASGWSGYTF,TGCGCCAGCTATGACGCTTCAGGGTGGTCTGGCTACACCTTC
.,TRBJ1-1,.,TRBV20-1,CSARIIRDIYMNTEAFF,TGCAGTGCTAGAATAATCCGGGACATTTACATGAACACTGAAGCTTTCTTT
few,TRBJ2-2,.,TRBV2,CASKSGAGTGELFF,TGTGCCAGCAAGTCGGGCGCGGGTACCGGGGAGCTGTTTTTT
medium-sized,TRBJ2-1,.,TRBV15,CATSSYSGPFNEQFF,TGTGCCACCAGCAGTTATAGCGGTCCTTTCAATGAGCAGTTCTTC
many,TRBJ1-3,.,TRBV5-1,CASSLLPGAGNTIYF,TGCGCCAGCAGCTTGTTGCCGGGAGCTGGAAACACCATATATTTT
many,TRBJ2-5,.,TRBV11-2,CASSYGLNLETQYF,TGTGCCAGCAGCTACGGACTGAACCTGGAGACCCAGTACTTC
many,TRBJ1-2,.,TRBV5-1,CASSLESSNYGYTF,TGCGCCAGCAGCTTGGAGAGCAGTAACTATGGCTACACCTTC
.,TRBJ2-1,.,TRBV14,CASSPPTQRDEQFF,TGTGCCAGCAGCCCCCCGACTCAAAGAGATGAGCAGTTCTTC
many,TRBJ2-5,.,TRBV6-1,CASSARVRETQYF,TGTGCCAGCAGTGCCAGGGTTAGAGAGACCCAGTACTTC
few,TRBJ2-3,.,TRBV3-1,CASSQDSREGVDTQYF,TGTGCCAGCAGCCAAGATTCGCGGGAAGGTGTAGATACGCAGTATTTT
few,TRBJ2-2,.,TRBV29-1,CSVERQLNTGELFF,TGCAGCGTTGAACGCCAGCTGAACACCGGGGAGCTGTTTTTT
many,TRBJ1-2,TRBD1,TRBV5-4,CASSSTGAYGYTF,TGTGCCAGCAGCTCTACAGGGGCCTATGGCTACACCTTC
few,TRBJ2-7,TRBD1,TRBV20-1,CSARVRTGPLRNEQYF,TGCAGTGCTAGAGTAAGGACAGGGCCCTTGAGAAACGAGCAGTACTTC
many,TRBJ2-2,.,TRBV5-1,CASSFKNTGELFF,TGCGCCAGCAGCTTTAAGAACACCGGGGAGCTGTTTTTT
.,TRBJ1-2,.,TRBV29-1,CSVAQVYGYTF,TGCAGCGTTGCGCAGGTCTATGGCTACACCTTC
.,TRBJ2-1,TRBD2,TRBV20-1,CSASLRDYYNEQFF,TGCAGTGCTAGTTTGCGGGACTACTACAATGAGCAGTTCTTC
many,TRBJ2-5,.,TRBV7-2,CASSRQEQETQYF,TGTGCCAGCAGCCGACAGGAGCAAGAGACCCAGTACTTC
few,TRBJ1-1,.,TRBV18,CASAMGAVNTEAFF,TGTGCCAGTGCTATGGGGGCAGTGAACACTGAAGCTTTCTTT
few,TRBJ1-2,TRBD1,TRBV9,CASSVADRVGYTF,TGTGCCAGCAGCGTGGCGGACAGGGTTGGCTACACCTTC
many,TRBJ2-7,.,TRBV6-1,CASSAVAGLSYEQYF,TGTGCCAGCAGTGCGGTAGCAGGTCTAAGCTACGAGCAGTACTTC
.,TRBJ2-2,TRBD1,TRBV18,CASSPNGQDTGELFF,TGTGCCAGCTCACCGAATGGACAGGACACCGGGGAGCTGTTTTTT
many,TRBJ1-5,.,TRBV7-8,CASSLALNQPQHF,TGTGCCAGCAGCTTAGCACTCAATCAGCCCCAGCATTTT
many,TRBJ2-2,.,TRBV7-9,CATQQLAGELFF,TGTGCCACACAACAGCTCGCCGGGGAGCTGTTTTTT
.,TRBJ1-1,.,TRBV28,CASSSMNTEAFF,TGTGCCAGCAGCTCAATGAACACTGAAGCTTTCTTT
.,TRBJ2-3,TRBD2,TRBV10-3,CAISAGGSGTDTQYF,TGTGCCATCAGTGCGGGGGGGAGCGGCACAGATACGCAGTATTTT
many,TRBJ1-1,.,TRBV29-1,CSVEDSHTEAFF,TGCAGCGTTGAAGATTCCCACACTGAAGCTTTCTTT
.,TRBJ2-7,TRBD1,TRBV20-1,CSATFRGRGSYEQYF,TGCAGTGCTACATTCAGGGGGCGAGGATCCTACGAGCAGTACTTC
.,TRBJ2-1,.,TRBV21-1,CASSKVGKGYEQFF,TGTGCCAGCAGCAAAGTCGGGAAGGGCTATGAGCAGTTCTTC
once,TRBJ1-2,TRBD1,TRBV7-9,CASSPRTGMVGYTF,TGTGCCAGCAGCCCTAGGACAGGGATGGTCGGCTACACCTTC
many,TRBJ2-2,.,TRBV3-1,CASSPGGRNTGELFF,TGTGCCAGCAGCCCCGGGGGTCGGAACACCGGGGAGCTGTTTTTT
many,TRBJ1-2,.,TRBV11-2,CASSLDLQRMGANGYTF,TGTGCCAGCAGCTTAGATCTGCAACGAATGGGGGCAAATGGCTACACCTTC
few,TRBJ2-7,.,TRBV27,CASSPNTDGRSEQYF,TGTGCCAGCAGTCCAAACACGGACGGTCGGTCCGAGCAGTACTTC
.,TRBJ2-7,TRBD2,TRBV3-1,CASQLAGDYEQYF,TGTGCCAGCCAACTAGCGGGAGATTACGAGCAGTACTTC
few,TRBJ2-1,.,TRBV5-5,CASSFYPDSYNEQFF,TGTGCCAGCAGCTTTTACCCCGACTCCTACAATGAGCAGTTCTTC
few,TRBJ1-5,.,TRBV15,CATSRDAIRGANQPQHF,TGTGCCACCAGCAGAGACGCCATTCGGGGGGCTAATCAGCCCCAGCATTTT
few,TRBJ1-4,.,TRBV25-1,CASSGQGGNEKLFF,TGTGCCAGCAGTGGACAAGGAGGGAATGAAAAACTGTTTTTT
few,TRBJ1-5,TRBD1,TRBV28,CASSPEDRGHNQPQHF,TGTGCCAGCAGTCCTGAGGACAGGGGACACAATCAGCCCCAGCATTTT
.,TRBJ2-2,.,TRBV5-4,CASSLQVNTGELFF,TGTGCCAGCAGCTTGCAGGTGAACACCGGGGAGCTGTTTTTT
few,TRBJ1-1,.,TRBV15,CATGRDQVAEAFF,TGTGCCACCGGGAGGGATCAAGTCGCTGAAGCTTTCTTT
many,TRBJ1-2,.,TRBV24-1,CATSDRAGDGYTF,TGTGCCACCAGTGATCGGGCAGGGGATGGCTACACCTTC
many,TRBJ2-6,TRBD2,TRBV28,CASSLSGTSGYSGANVLTF,TGTGCCAGCAGTTTAAGCGGGACTAGCGGCTACTCTGGGGCCAACGTCCTGACTTTC